This passage covers 11 T cell receptor beta chains from one sample sequenced in a study of technical replicates of blood from a few donors. Produced via immunoSEQ multiplex PCR; TCRdb's table is partial and in-frame only. The table records more than 45,000 clones, 90% to 95% of them present only once. Sequenced: PBMCs. Every receptor here comes from a human donor in good health. Some clones in this sample may be carry-over from other donors' samples.

The chain joins TRBV7-8 to TRBJ1-5; no clear D. With 1 base removed from V and 5 bases from J, the gap between germline ends came to 6 bases. The CDR3 length is 13 residues. Germline values: CDR1 SGHVS, CDR2 FQNEAQ. Here the CDR3 DNA reads TGTGCCAGCAGCTTAGACCGAGATCAGCCCCAGCATTTT. Its translation is CASSLDRDQPQHF.

The chain combines TRBV4-1 with TRBJ2-2, with no clear D. Germline CDR1 and CDR2: MGHRA and YSYEKL. V lost 1 base and J lost 13, with 19 bases in between. This CDR3 spans 15 amino acids. CDR3 amino acids: CASSQGSSLRFGLFF. DNA of the CDR3: TGCGCCAGCAGCCAAGGGTCTTCCCTGAGATTTGGGCTGTTTTTT.

The gene calls are TRBV4-3 and TRBJ2-1, with unresolved D. Germline V gene sequence: CDR1 LGHNA, CDR2 YSLEER. The length of the CDR3 is 16 residues. Trimming stripped 2 bases from V and 4 bases from J, with 15 bases between. This CDR3 is CASSQTTDSVYNEQFF. CDR3 coding DNA: TGCGCCAGCAGCCAAACTACCGACTCCGTATACAATGAGCAGTTCTTC.

The chain employs TRBV11-3 and TRBJ2-7; D perhaps matches TRBD1 (6 bases). Trimming stripped 0 bases from V and 4 bases from J, with 7 bases between. The CDR3 sequence is 13 residues long. Germline V gene data show CDR1 as SGHNT and CDR2 as YENEEA. CDR3 in DNA: TGTGCCAGCAGCTTAGACAGGGGTTACGAGCAGTACTTC. The encoded protein is CASSLDRGYEQYF.

The chain employs TRBV6-5 and TRBJ2-3; D is ambiguous. The germline V gene encodes CDR1 MNHEY and CDR2 SVGAGI. V lost 3 bases to trimming and J lost 3 bases, with 10 bases between them. The CDR3 has 14 amino acids. The CDR3 is CASSYRLETDTQYF. The CDR3 DNA sequence: TGTGCCAGCAGTTATCGGCTAGAAACAGATACGCAGTATTTT.

The chain carries TRBV5-1 and TRBJ2-3; maybe TRBD2 (6 bases). Germline V gene sequence: CDR1 SGHRS, CDR2 YFSETQ. V lost 6 bases and J lost 3, with 17 bases in between. CDR3 length: 15 amino acids. The CDR3 DNA is TGCGCCAGCAAGCGAACGTCGGGAGAGACAGATACGCAGTATTTT. Protein product: CASKRTSGETDTQYF.

V gene TRBV6-6 combines with J gene TRBJ1-5; D is unclear. Trimming removed 7 bases at V and 4 bases at J, with 17 bases between. Germline loops: CDR1 MNHNY, CDR2 SVGAGI (reference sequence). This CDR3 is 15 amino acids long. Written as DNA, the CDR3 is TGTGCCAGCACCCCCCAAGGGAGTTGGAATCAGCCCCAGCATTTT. It specifies CASTPQGSWNQPQHF.

CDR3 bases: TGCAGCGTTGAAGGTAGCGGGATCCGGAATGAGCAGTTCTTC. Protein sequence: CSVEGSGIRNEQFF. The chain has TRBV29-1 and TRBJ2-1, with 8 nucleotides matching TRBD2. The V and J ends lost 1 base and 7 bases, in that order; junction bases with no gene match: 6. CDR1 is SQVTM and CDR2 is ANQGSEA in the germline V gene. The CDR3 spans 14 residues.

The V call is TRBV18, the J call TRBJ2-7, with 15 nucleotides matching TRBD2. Germline V gene sequence: CDR1 KGHSH, CDR2 LQKENI. The V and J ends lost 0 bases and 4 bases, in that order; junction bases with no gene match: 7. The CDR3 contains 18 residues. CDR3 DNA: TGTGCCAGCTCACCACCAGGACTAGCGGGAGGGACTCTATACGAGCAGTACTTC. This sequence encodes CASSPPGLAGGTLYEQYF.

The chain uses TRBV29-1 and TRBJ1-2; TRBD1 is a possible D gene (5 bases). V was trimmed by 3 bases and J by 6 bases, leaving 14 bases between them. The CDR3 has 13 amino acids. Germline assignment: CDR1 SQVTM and CDR2 ANQGSEA. The chain's CDR3 is CSVEEWGGDGYTF. The DNA for the CDR3 is TGCAGCGTTGAGGAGTGGGGGGGTGATGGCTACACCTTC.

For the CDR3, the DNA is TGCGCCAGCAGCCAAGAGCGAGGGTACGAGACCCAGTACTTC. Its protein product is CASSQERGYETQYF. This sequence joins TRBV4-1 and TRBJ2-5, with D perhaps matching TRBD2 (5 bases). The CDR3 has 14 residues. CDR1 is MGHRA, CDR2 YSYEKL, per germline. V shed 0 bases and J shed 5 bases, with 10 bases lying between them.